This TCR beta chain was identified during a study of blood T cell repertoires in COVID-19. Study background: T cells, B-cell-depleted T cells, or PBMCs provided the cDNA or gDNA that served as material.

Original processing methods: Nucleated cell number was recorded as an estimate derived from reference gene primer amplification. Some clones are missing from TCRdb's copy, which holds only in-frame ones; the method was immunoSEQ multiplex PCR. V and J calls and clone size are as listed in that table; D and trimming were resolved from the DNA. The sample has around 220,000 clones; roughly 80% are singletons. Germline values: CDR1 SGHTA, CDR2 FQGNSA. This CDR3 is built from 15 residues. Trimming removed 1 base from V and 5 bases from J; junction bases left unmatched: 6. The sequence was collected from a woman aged 80 or over with acute or convalescent COVID-19. The V and J genes are TRBV7-2 and TRBJ1-2; 8 bases line up with TRBD1. The sequenced sample consisted of peripheral blood. In DNA form, the CDR3 reads TGTGCCAGCAGCTTAGGGGCAGGGGGCGTTTATGGCTACACCTTC. It specifies CASSLGAGGVYGYTF.